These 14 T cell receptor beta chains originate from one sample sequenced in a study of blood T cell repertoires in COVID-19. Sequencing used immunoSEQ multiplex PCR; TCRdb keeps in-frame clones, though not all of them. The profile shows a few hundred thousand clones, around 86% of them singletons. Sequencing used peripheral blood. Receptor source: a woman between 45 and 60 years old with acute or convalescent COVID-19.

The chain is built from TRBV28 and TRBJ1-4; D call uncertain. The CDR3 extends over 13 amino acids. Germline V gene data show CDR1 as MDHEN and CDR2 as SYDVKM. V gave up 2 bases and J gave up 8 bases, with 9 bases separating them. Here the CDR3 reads CASSLATGEKLFF. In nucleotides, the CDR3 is TGTGCCAGCAGTTTAGCGACGGGGGAAAAACTGTTTTTT. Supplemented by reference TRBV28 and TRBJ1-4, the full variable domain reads DVKVTQSSRYLVKRTGEKVFLECVQDMDHENMFWYRQDPGLGLRLIYFSYDVKMKEKGDIPEGYSVSREKKERFSLILESASTNQTSMYLCASSLATGEKLFFGSGTQLSVL.

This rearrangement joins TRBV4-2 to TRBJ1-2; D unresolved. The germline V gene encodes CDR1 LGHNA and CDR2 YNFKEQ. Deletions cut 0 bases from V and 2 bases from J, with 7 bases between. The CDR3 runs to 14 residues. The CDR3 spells CASSQDRQNYGYTF. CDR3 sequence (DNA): TGTGCCAGCAGCCAAGACAGGCAGAACTATGGCTACACCTTC.

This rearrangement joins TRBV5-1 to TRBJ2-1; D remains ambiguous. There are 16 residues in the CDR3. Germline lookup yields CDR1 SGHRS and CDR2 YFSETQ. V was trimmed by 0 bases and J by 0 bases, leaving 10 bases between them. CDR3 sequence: CASSLGGPSSYNEQFF. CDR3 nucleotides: TGCGCCAGCAGCTTGGGCGGCCCGAGCTCCTACAATGAGCAGTTCTTC.

The CDR3 here is CASSRSGFTYEQYF. For the CDR3, the DNA is TGTGCCAGCAGTCGTAGCGGGTTTACCTACGAGCAGTACTTC. This chain joins TRBV28 and TRBJ2-7; 7 bases agree with TRBD2. Germline V lookup: CDR1 MDHEN, CDR2 SYDVKM. This CDR3 contains 14 residues. After removal of 5 bases from V and 2 bases from J, the junction contained 6 bases not matched to a gene.

The chain's CDR3 is CASSSSYYEQYF. CDR3 DNA: TGTGCCAGTAGTTCATCCTACTACGAGCAGTACTTC. The J gene is TRBJ2-7, the V gene TRBV19; D gene unclear. Germline V gene data show CDR1 as LNHDA and CDR2 as SQIVND (reference sequence). The CDR3 runs to 12 residues. Trimming pared 5 bases from V and 3 bases from J, leaving 8 bases between.

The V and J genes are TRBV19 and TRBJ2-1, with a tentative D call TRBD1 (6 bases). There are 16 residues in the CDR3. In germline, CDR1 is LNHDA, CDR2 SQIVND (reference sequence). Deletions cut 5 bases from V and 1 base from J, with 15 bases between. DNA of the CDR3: TGTGCCAGTAGTTGGTCAGGGGCAAAGTCCTACAATGAGCAGTTCTTC. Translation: CASSWSGAKSYNEQFF.

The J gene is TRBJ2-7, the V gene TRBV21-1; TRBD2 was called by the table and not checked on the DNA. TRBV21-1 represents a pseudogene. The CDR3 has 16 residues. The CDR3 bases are TGTGCCAGCCCCAAAGGGGGCCGGGAGGGCAAGGGCGAGCAGTACTTC. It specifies CASPKGGREGKGEQYF.

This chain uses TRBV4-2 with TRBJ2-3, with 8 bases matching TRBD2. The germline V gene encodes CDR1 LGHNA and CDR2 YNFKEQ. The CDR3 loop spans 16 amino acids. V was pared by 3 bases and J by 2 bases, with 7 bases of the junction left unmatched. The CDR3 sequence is CASSHLTSENTDTQYF. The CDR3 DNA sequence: TGTGCCAGCAGCCACCTGACTAGCGAGAACACAGATACGCAGTATTTT.

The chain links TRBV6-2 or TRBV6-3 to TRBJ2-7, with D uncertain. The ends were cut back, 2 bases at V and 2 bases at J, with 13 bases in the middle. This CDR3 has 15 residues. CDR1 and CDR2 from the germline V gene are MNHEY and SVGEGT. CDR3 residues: CASSYGKGGTYEQYF. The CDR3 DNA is TGTGCCAGCAGTTACGGAAAAGGCGGTACCTACGAGCAGTACTTC.

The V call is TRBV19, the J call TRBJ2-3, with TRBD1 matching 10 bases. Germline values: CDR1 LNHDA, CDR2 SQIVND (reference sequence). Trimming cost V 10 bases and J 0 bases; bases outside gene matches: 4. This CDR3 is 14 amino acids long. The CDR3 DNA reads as TGTGCCATAGGGACAGGGGCGAGCACAGATACGCAGTATTTT. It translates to CAIGTGASTDTQYF. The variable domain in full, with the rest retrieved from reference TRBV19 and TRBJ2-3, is DGGITQSPKYLFRKEGQNVTLSCEQNLNHDAMYWYRQDPGQGLRLIYYSQIVNDFQKGDIAEGYSVSREKKESFPLTVTSAQKNPTAFYLCAIGTGASTDTQYFGPGTRLTVL.

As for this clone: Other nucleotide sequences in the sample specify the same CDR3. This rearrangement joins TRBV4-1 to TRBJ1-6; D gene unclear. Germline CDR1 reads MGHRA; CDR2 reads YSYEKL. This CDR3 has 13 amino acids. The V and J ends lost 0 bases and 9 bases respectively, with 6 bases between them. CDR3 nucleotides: TGCGCCAGCAGCCAAGAAACCGGTTCACCCCTCCACTTT. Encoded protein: CASSQETGSPLHF.

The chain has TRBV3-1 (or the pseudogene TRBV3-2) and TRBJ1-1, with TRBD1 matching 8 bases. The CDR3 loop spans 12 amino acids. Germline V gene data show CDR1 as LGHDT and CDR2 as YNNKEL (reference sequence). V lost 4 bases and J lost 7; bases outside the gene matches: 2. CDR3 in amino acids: CASSLDRGEAFF. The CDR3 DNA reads TGTGCCAGCAGCCTCGACAGGGGTGAAGCTTTCTTT.

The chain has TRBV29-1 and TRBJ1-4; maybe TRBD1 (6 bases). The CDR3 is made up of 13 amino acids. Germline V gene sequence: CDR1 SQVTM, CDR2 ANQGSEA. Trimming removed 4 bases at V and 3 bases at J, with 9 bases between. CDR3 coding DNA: TGCAGCGTTGGCGGGGGCCCTAATGAAAAACTGTTTTTT. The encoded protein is CSVGGGPNEKLFF. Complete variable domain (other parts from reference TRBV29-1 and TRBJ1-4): SAVISQKPSRDICQRGTSLTIQCQVDSQVTMMFWYRQQPGQSLTLIATANQGSEATYESGFVIDKFPISRPNLTFSTLTVSNMSPEDSSIYLCSVGGGPNEKLFFGSGTQLSVL.

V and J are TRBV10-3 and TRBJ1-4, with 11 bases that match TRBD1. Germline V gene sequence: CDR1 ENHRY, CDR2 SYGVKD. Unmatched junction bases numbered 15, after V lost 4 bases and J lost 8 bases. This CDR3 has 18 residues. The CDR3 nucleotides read TGTGCCATCAGTGCAACCGGGACAGGGGGATCGGGGGAGGAAAAACTGTTTTTT. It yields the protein CAISATGTGGSGEEKLFF.